Each of the 22 T cell receptor beta chains below was sequenced from the same sample in a study of CD8 T cells in ankylosing spondylitis. TCRdb re-derived calls from the 5' RACE reads in MiXCR, one entry per CDR3 protein. The data hold about 140,000 distinct CDR3 sequences, with about an eighth observed a single time. Sequencing was done on a sample of blood, either unsorted or a sorted T cell fraction (not recorded which). The receptors originated from a female donor with ankylosing spondylitis or in good health (not recorded which).

This clonotype was recorded at least ten times. This rearrangement joins TRBV12-3 or TRBV12-4 to TRBJ2-1; D gene ambiguous. With 6 bases removed from V and 6 bases from J, the gap between germline ends came to 12 bases. CDR3 length: 13 amino acids. The CDR3 spells CASSLGPPNEQFF. The DNA for the CDR3 is TGTGCCAGCAGCCTTGGGCCTCCCAATGAGCAGTTCTTC.

Ten or more counts support this clonotype. The V call is TRBV3-1, the J call TRBJ2-5; D is ambiguous. This CDR3 spans 15 amino acids. CDR1 and CDR2 from the germline V gene are LGHDT and YNNKEL (reference sequence). Deletions cut 2 bases from V and 4 bases from J, with 14 bases between. CDR3 sequence reads: CASSQFDGSGETQYF. CDR3 sequence (DNA): TGTGCCAGCAGCCAATTCGACGGATCAGGAGAGACCCAGTACTTC.

This clonotype was recorded many times. The chain couples TRBV20-1 to TRBJ2-2, with unresolved D. Germline loops: CDR1 DFQATT, CDR2 SNEGSKA (reference sequence). The germline V and J ends were trimmed by 3 bases and 1 base, with 6 bases remaining between them. The CDR3 covers 13 residues. CDR3 nucleotide sequence: TGCAGTGCTAGCGGTTTGAACACCGGGGAGCTGTTTTTT. This encodes CSASGLNTGELFF.

The chain joins TRBV7-2 to TRBJ2-7; maybe TRBD1 (6 bases). CDR3 length: 14 residues. The V end was cut by 5 bases, the J end by 3 bases, with 14 bases between. CDR1 and CDR2 from the germline V gene are SGHTA and FQGNSA. CDR3 DNA: TGTGCCAGCAGCGTCGATGGACAGCTCTACGAGCAGTACTTC. Its translation is CASSVDGQLYEQYF.

This clonotype was observed many times. This sequence joins TRBV12-3 or TRBV12-4 and TRBJ2-1; the D is unclear. The V end lost 4 bases, the J end lost 6 bases, and 16 bases lay between the germline ends. The CDR3 has 15 residues. In DNA, the CDR3 is TGTGCCAGCAGTTGGCACAGTAATGACGGCAATGAGCAGTTCTTC. It yields the protein CASSWHSNDGNEQFF.

This rearrangement joins TRBV5-1 to TRBJ1-3; no definite D call. The V gene's germline CDR1 is SGHRS and CDR2 YFSETQ. This CDR3 region has 16 residues. The V end was cut by 1 base, the J end by 2 bases, with 13 bases between. The CDR3 DNA reads as TGCGCCAGCAGCTTGACTGGTTGGGGAGCTGGAAACACCATATATTTT. Translated, it gives CASSLTGWGAGNTIYF.

Of note for this clonotype: Lacking the conserved final phenylalanine or tryptophan, this CDR3 likely reflects a read error. This chain connects TRBV5-1 to TRBJ2-3, with D unresolved. There are 14 residues in the CDR3. The germline V gene encodes CDR1 SGHRS and CDR2 YFSETQ. DNA for the CDR3: TGCGCCAGCAGGTTGGTTGAGCATTCGGATACGCAGTATTTG. Protein sequence: CASRLVEHSDTQYL.

V gene TRBV25-1 combines with J gene TRBJ2-5; a weak D match, TRBD2 (6 bases). This CDR3 is built from 16 residues. The V gene lost 2 bases and the J gene lost 0 bases, with 13 bases spanning the gap. Germline V CDR1 and CDR2: MGHDK, SYGVNS. DNA for the CDR3: TGTGCCAGCAGTGAAAGGTTTGGGGGGTACCAAGAGACCCAGTACTTC. As protein: CASSERFGGYQETQYF.

The chain couples TRBV6-5 to TRBJ2-2; 9 bases map to TRBD2. Losses at the gene ends were 2 bases for V and 4 bases for J; bases not matched to a gene: 5. The CDR3 runs 16 residues. Germline CDR1 MNHEY, CDR2 SVGAGI. In DNA, the CDR3 is TGTGCCAGCAGTTACGGCGGGGGGGCCTTCACCGGGGAGCTGTTTTTT. Translation gives CASSYGGGAFTGELFF.

This clonotype was detected ten times or more. The rearrangement links TRBV20-1 to TRBJ1-3; D remains unclear. There are 13 residues in the CDR3. The V gene's germline CDR1 is DFQATT and CDR2 SNEGSKA (reference sequence). V shed 0 bases and J shed 4 bases, with 7 bases lying between them. The CDR3 sequence: CSARDSGGNTIYF. In DNA, the CDR3 is TGCAGTGCTAGAGATTCGGGGGGAAACACCATATATTTT.

In this sample, this clonotype turned up many times. This chain uses TRBV5-1 with TRBJ2-7; D is tentatively TRBD1 or TRBD2 (5 bases each). The CDR3 is 14 residues long. V was trimmed by 5 bases and J by 2 bases, leaving 14 bases between them. Germline-derived CDR1 and CDR2 are SGHRS and YFSETQ. CDR3 sequence: CASSVGTDPYEQYF. Here the CDR3 DNA reads TGCGCCAGCAGTGTTGGGACCGATCCCTACGAGCAGTACTTC.

The chain recombines TRBV24-1 with TRBJ2-1, with D possibly matching TRBD1 (5 bases). The germline CDR1 and CDR2 sequences are KGHDR and SFDVKD. The CDR3 is 14 amino acids. V was shortened by 1 base and J by 9 bases, with 12 bases between the two germline ends. CDR3 region: CATSDFTGVTEQFF. CDR3 DNA: TGTGCCACCAGTGATTTCACAGGAGTTACTGAGCAGTTCTTC.

The chain joins TRBV5-1 to TRBJ2-1; TRBD1 agrees at 7 bases. The junction had 7 bases not matched to a gene; V was cut back by 0 bases and J by 7 bases. In germline, CDR1 is SGHRS, CDR2 YFSETQ. The CDR3 has 15 residues. This chain's CDR3 is CASSLETGIWNEQFF. The CDR3 bases are TGCGCCAGCAGCTTGGAGACAGGGATTTGGAATGAGCAGTTCTTC.

This clonotype occurred many times. This chain links TRBV30 with TRBJ1-5; no clear D gene. The CDR3 sequence is 14 residues long. V was pared by 1 base and J by 1 base, with 8 bases between. Germline V gene sequence: CDR1 GTSNPN, CDR2 SVGIG (reference sequence). The CDR3 protein is CAWSDTISNQPQHF. CDR3 DNA: TGTGCCTGGAGTGACACGATAAGCAATCAGCCCCAGCATTTT.

This clonotype was detected many times. The junction differs from germline at one of its ends, possibly a read error. V gene TRBV30 combines with J gene TRBJ1-1, with D maybe TRBD1 (6 bases). The CDR3 has 12 residues. Germline loops: CDR1 GTSNPN, CDR2 SVGIG (reference sequence). The DNA for the CDR3 is TGTGCCCGGAGGGGGGGAAGCACTGAAGCTTTCTTT. Translation gives CARRGGSTEAFF. The full variable domain, in which reference TRBV30 and TRBJ1-1 provide the parts outside the CDR3, is SQTIHQWPATLVQPVGSPLSLECTVEGTSNPNLYWYRQAAGRGLQLLFYSVGIGQISSEVPQNLSASRPQDRQFILSSKKLLLSDSGFYLCARRGGSTEAFFGQGTRLTVV.

In this sample, this clonotype turned up many times. V is TRBV28 and J is TRBJ2-7; D remains unclear. The CDR3 is made up of 14 amino acids. V lost 6 bases and J lost 0, with 12 bases in between. Germline CDR1 MDHEN, CDR2 SYDVKM. In DNA, the CDR3 is TGTGCCAGCAGGAAGTCGGCCGGCTCCTACGAGCAGTACTTC. Translating it yields CASRKSAGSYEQYF.

This clonotype was seen many times. The genes are TRBV6-1 and TRBJ2-3; D perhaps matches TRBD2 (5 bases). Per the germline V gene, CDR1 is MNHNS and CDR2 is SASEGT. The CDR3 has 14 amino acids. V was trimmed by 6 bases and J by 0 bases, leaving 10 bases between them. The DNA for the CDR3 is TGTGCCAGCAGGAGGGAGTGGAGCACAGATACGCAGTATTTT. It yields the protein CASRREWSTDTQYF.

This clonotype showed up just once. A read error may explain this, as a much larger clone is one base away. J is TRBJ1-6 and V is TRBV10-3, with D maybe TRBD1 (6 bases). From germline, CDR1 is ENHRY and CDR2 SYGVKD. The CDR3 covers 15 residues. CDR3 DNA sequence: TGTGCCATCGGAGGACAGACTACCGTAAATTCACCCCTCCCCTTT. Amino acid sequence: CAIGGQTTVNSPLPF.

This clonotype was found many times. This chain joins TRBV20-1 and TRBJ2-7, with no clear D. The CDR3 is 12 residues long. V lost 6 bases and J lost 0, with 9 bases in between. Germline values: CDR1 DFQATT, CDR2 SNEGSKA (reference sequence). CDR3 amino acids: CSAKGLSYEQYF. DNA of the CDR3: TGCAGTGCCAAGGGCCTCTCCTACGAGCAGTACTTC.

This clonotype showed up many times. The rearrangement joins TRBV12-3 or TRBV12-4 to TRBJ2-1; a possible D gene is TRBD2 (6 bases). With 8 bases removed from V and 12 bases from J, the gap between germline ends came to 26 bases. The CDR3 has 15 amino acids. CDR3 residues: CASQGEDGSYGGQFF. DNA for the CDR3: TGTGCCAGCCAAGGGGAGGACGGGAGTTACGGTGGGCAGTTCTTC.

This rearrangement joins TRBV21-1 to TRBJ1-4; TRBD1, the table's D call, was not compared with the DNA. TRBV21-1 is a listed pseudogene. This CDR3 is 19 amino acids long. CDR3 in amino acids: CASSFPGTGVEATNEKLFF. Written as DNA, the CDR3 is TGTGCCAGCAGCTTCCCCGGGACAGGGGTGGAGGCGACTAATGAAAAACTGTTTTTT.

This clonotype was detected many times. This sequence joins TRBV5-1 and TRBJ1-5; TRBD1 aligns across 10 bases. The CDR3 has 16 residues. The V gene end was trimmed by 7 bases and the J gene end by 9 bases; junction bases not matched to a gene: 16. Germline lookup yields CDR1 SGHRS and CDR2 YFSETQ. CDR3 in amino acids: CASLSGTGAPTGPQHF. The CDR3, as DNA: TGCGCCAGCCTAAGCGGGACAGGGGCCCCTACGGGGCCCCAGCATTTT.